This T cell receptor beta chain is from a study of cytomegalovirus exposure and HLA in healthy donors. CDR1 and CDR2 (germline): ENHRY, SYGVKD. The CDR3 extends over 12 amino acids. Trimming left V 9 bases short and J 2 bases short, with 11 bases between. 60 Vbeta and 13 Jbeta primers were used in PCR. Measured with immunoSEQ multiplex PCR; TCRdb has only the in-frame clones, and not every one. The sample contains 140,000 or so clones, about three quarters of which appear only once. This chain links TRBV10-3 with TRBJ2-7, with D maybe TRBD1 (6 bases). This clonotype originated in a man in his forties in good health and CMV-seronegative. Sequencing was carried out using PBMCs. The CDR3 DNA reads TGTGCCATTAACGAGGGGGCCTACGAGCAGTACTTC. Protein product: CAINEGAYEQYF.